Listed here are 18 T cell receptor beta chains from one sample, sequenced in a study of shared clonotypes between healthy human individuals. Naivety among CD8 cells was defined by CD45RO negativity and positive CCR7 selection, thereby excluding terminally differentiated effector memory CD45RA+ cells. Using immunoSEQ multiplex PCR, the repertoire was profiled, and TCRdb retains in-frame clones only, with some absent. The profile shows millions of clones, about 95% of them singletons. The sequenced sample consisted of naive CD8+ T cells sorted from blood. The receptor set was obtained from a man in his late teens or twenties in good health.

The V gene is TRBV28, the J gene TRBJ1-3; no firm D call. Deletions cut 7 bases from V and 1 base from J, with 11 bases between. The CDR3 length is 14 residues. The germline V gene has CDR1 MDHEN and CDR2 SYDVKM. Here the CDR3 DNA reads TGTGCCAGCATCCCGGTTAGTTCTGGAAACACCATATATTTT. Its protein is CASIPVSSGNTIYF.

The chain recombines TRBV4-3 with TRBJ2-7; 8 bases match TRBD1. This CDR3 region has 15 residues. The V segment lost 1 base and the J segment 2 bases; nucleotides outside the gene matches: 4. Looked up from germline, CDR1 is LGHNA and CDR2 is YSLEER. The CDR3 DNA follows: TGCGCCAGCAGCCAAGGGGGACAGGCGGCCTACGAGCAGTACTTC. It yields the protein CASSQGGQAAYEQYF.

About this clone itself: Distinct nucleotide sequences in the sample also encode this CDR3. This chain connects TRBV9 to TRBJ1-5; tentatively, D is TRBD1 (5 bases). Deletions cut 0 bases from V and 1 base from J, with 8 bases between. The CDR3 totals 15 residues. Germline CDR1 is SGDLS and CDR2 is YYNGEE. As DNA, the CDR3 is TGTGCCAGCAGCGTAGGGGACGGGAGCAATCAGCCCCAGCATTTT. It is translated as CASSVGDGSNQPQHF.

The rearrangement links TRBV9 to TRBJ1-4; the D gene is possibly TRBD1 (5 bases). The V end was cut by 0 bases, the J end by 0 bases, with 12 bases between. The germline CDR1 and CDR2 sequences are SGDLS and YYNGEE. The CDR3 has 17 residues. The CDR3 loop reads CASSVAGGTTTNEKLFF. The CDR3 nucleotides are TGTGCCAGCAGCGTAGCGGGGGGGACCACAACTAATGAAAAACTGTTTTTT.

CDR3 loop: CASSYLGQDQYF. CDR3 DNA sequence: TGTGCCAGCAGTTACCTAGGCCAGGACCAGTACTTC. The gene calls are TRBV6-6 and TRBJ2-5, with unresolved D. V was clipped by 2 bases and J by 10 bases, with 11 bases between them. CDR1 and CDR2 (germline): MNHNY, SVGAGI (reference sequence). The CDR3 runs 12 residues.

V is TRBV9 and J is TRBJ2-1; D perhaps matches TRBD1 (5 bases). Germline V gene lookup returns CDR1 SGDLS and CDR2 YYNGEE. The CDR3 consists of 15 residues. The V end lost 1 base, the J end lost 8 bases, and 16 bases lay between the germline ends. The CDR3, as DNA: TGTGCCAGCAGCGTATCTTACGACAGTGACCATGAGCAGTTCTTC. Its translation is CASSVSYDSDHEQFF.

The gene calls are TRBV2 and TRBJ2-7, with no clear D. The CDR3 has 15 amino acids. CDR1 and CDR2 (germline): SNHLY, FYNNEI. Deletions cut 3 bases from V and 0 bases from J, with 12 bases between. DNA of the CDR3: TGTGCCAGCAGTGAGGTTGGTACGAGCTCCTACGAGCAGTACTTC. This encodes CASSEVGTSSYEQYF. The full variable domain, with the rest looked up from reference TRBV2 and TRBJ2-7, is EPEVTQTPSHQVTQMGQEVILRCVPISNHLYFYWYRQILGQKVEFLVSFYNNEISEKSEIFDDQFSVERPDGSNFTLKIRSTKLEDSAMYFCASSEVGTSSYEQYFGPGTRLTVT.

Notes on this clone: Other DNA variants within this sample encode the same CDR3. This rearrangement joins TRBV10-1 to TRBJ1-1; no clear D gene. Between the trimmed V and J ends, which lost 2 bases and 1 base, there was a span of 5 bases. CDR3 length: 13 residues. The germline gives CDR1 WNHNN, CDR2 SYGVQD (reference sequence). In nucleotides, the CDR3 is TGCGCCAGCAGTGAGGGGAGGAACACTGAAGCTTTCTTT. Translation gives CASSEGRNTEAFF.

The CDR3 loop reads CASSEGLAELPSTDTQYF. CDR3 DNA: TGTGCCAGCAGCGAAGGACTAGCGGAATTACCTAGCACAGATACGCAGTATTTT. This chain joins TRBV9 and TRBJ2-3, with 10 bases that match TRBD2. The CDR3 is made up of 18 amino acids. V gave up 3 bases and J gave up 0 bases; unmatched junction bases: 10. Per germline, CDR1 SGDLS and CDR2 YYNGEE. Full variable domain (rest looked up from reference TRBV9 and TRBJ2-3): DSGVTQTPKHLITATGQRVTLRCSPRSGDLSVYWYQQSLDQGLQFLIQYYNGEERAKGNILERFSAQQFPDLHSELNLSSLELGDSALYFCASSEGLAELPSTDTQYFGPGTRLTVL.

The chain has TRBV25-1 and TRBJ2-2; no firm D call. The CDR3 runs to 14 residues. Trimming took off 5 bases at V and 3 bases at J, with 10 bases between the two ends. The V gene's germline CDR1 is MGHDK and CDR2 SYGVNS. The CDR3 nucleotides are TGTGCCAGCAGTCCCCTGGCCCACACCGGGGAGCTGTTTTTT. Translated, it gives CASSPLAHTGELFF. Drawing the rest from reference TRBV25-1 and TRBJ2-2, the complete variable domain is EADIYQTPRYLVIGTGKKITLECSQTMGHDKMYWYQQDPGMELHLIHYSYGVNSTEKGDLSSESTVSRIRTEHFPLTLESARPSHTSQYLCASSPLAHTGELFFGEGSRLTVL.

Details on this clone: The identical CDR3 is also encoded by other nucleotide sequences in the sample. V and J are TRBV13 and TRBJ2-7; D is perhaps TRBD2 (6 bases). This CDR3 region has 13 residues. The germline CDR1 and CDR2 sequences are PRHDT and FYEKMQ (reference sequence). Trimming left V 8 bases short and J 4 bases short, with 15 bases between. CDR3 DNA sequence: TGTGCCAGCTCTCCCACTAGCAGTTACGAGCAGTACTTC. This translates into CASSPTSSYEQYF.

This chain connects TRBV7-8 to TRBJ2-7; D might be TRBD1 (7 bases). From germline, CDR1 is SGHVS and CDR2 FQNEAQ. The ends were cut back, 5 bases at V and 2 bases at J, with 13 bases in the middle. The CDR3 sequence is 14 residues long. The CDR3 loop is CASSPGGTAYEQYF. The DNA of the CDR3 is TGTGCCAGCAGCCCAGGAGGGACAGCCTACGAGCAGTACTTC.

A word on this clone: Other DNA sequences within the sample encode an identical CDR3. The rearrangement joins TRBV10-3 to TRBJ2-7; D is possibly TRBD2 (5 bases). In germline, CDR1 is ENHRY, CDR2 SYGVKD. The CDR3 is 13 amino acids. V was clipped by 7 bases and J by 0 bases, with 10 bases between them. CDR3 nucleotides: TGTGCCATCAAGGGTGGAGGCTCCTACGAGCAGTACTTC. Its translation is CAIKGGGSYEQYF.

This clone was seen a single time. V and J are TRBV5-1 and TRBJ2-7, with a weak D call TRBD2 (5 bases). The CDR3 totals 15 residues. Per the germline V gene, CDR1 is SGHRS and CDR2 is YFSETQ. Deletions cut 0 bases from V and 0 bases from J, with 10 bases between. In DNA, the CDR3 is TGCGCCAGCAGCTTGGCCGGACTTAACTCCTACGAGCAGTACTTC. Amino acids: CASSLAGLNSYEQYF. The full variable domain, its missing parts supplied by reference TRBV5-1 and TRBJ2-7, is KAGVTQTPRYLIKTRGQQVTLSCSPISGHRSVSWYQQTPGQGLQFLFEYFSETQRNKGNFPGRFSGRQFSNSRSEMNVSTLELGDSALYLCASSLAGLNSYEQYFGPGTRLTVT.

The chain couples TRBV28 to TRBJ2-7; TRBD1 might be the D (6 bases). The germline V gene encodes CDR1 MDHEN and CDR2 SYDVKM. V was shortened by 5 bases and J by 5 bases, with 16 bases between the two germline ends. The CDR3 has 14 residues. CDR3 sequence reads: CASSGADSFNEQYF. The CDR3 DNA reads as TGTGCCAGCAGTGGGGCGGACAGCTTCAACGAGCAGTACTTC.

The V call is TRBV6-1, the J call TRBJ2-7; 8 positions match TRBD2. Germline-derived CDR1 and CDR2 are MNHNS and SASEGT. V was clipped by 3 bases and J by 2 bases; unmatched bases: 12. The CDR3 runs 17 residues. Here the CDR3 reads CASSDEGLAGLPYEQYF. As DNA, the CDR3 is TGTGCCAGCAGTGATGAGGGATTAGCGGGGTTACCCTACGAGCAGTACTTC.

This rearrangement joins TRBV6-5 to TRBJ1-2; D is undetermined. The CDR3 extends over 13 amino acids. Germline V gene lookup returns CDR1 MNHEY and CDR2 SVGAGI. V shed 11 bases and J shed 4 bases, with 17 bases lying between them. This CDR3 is CACGLSPTYGYTF. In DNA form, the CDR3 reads TGTGCCTGCGGCCTAAGCCCGACCTATGGCTACACCTTC.

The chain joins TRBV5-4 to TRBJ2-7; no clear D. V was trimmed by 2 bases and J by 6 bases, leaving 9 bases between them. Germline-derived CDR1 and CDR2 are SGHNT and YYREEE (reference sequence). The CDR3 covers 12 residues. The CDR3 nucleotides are TGTGCCAGCAGCTTTGGACGGTCCGAGCAGTACTTC. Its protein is CASSFGRSEQYF.